The present entry profiles one T cell receptor beta chain with its context. The antigen remains unidentified. The data are from a study of blood T cells in healthy people across ages. Study-level results: Lack of knowledge of donor CMV status possibly confounded expanded clonotype changes.

At least 6.5 million PBMCs were isolated per sample. The CDR3 runs to 14 residues. Germline values: CDR1 KGHDR, CDR2 SFDVKD. With 9 bases clipped from V and 3 bases from J, the junction kept 6 bases outside the gene matches. A second PCR, run for roughly 6 to 11 cycles, used a sample-barcoded 5' primer plus a J-beta primer mix. TCRdb reprocessed the 5' RACE reads with MiXCR, giving one entry per CDR3 protein. The sample carries just over 800,000 distinct CDR3 sequences, 55% to 65% recorded once. The origin of this receptor is a man younger than 40 in good health. The rearrangement uses TRBV24-1 and TRBJ2-1; 8 bases match TRBD2. The sequencing input was blood. Here the CDR3 reads CATAGSGGYNEQFF. The DNA of the CDR3 is TGTGCCACCGCCGGGAGCGGGGGCTACAATGAGCAGTTCTTC.